This TCR beta chain was captured by sequencing in a study of CD8+CD57+ T cells in acquired aplastic anemia. The CDR3 is made up of 17 amino acids. The V gene lost 3 bases and the J gene lost 2 bases, with 17 bases spanning the gap. Germline values: CDR1 SEHNR, CDR2 FQNEAQ (reference sequence). Both TCR beta VDJ combination and CDR3 sequence profiling were carried out. Genomic DNA was the template for this profiling. One entry per CDR3 protein, called by TCRdb with MiXCR from the reads. The sample includes 400,000 to 450,000 distinct CDR3 sequences, 55% to 70% of them seen just once. Source material: sorted CD4+, CD8+, or CD8+CD57+ T cells (not recorded which) from PBMCs. The chain has TRBV7-9 and TRBJ1-3; D is possibly TRBD1 (6 bases). The clonotype was recovered from a human donor in good health, serving as a control. CDR3 loop: CASSLGYREVAGNTIYF. The DNA for the CDR3 is TGTGCCAGCAGCTTGGGCTACAGGGAAGTGGCTGGAAACACCATATATTTT. The whole variable domain, filled in from reference TRBV7-9 and TRBJ1-3, reads DTGVSQNPRHKITKRGQNVTFRCDPISEHNRLYWYRQTLGQGPEFLTYFQNEAQLEKSRLLSDRFSAERPKGSFSTLEIQRTEQGDSAMYLCASSLGYREVAGNTIYFGEGSWLTVV.